This TCR beta chain was identified during a study of shared clonotypes between healthy human individuals. This CDR3 has 12 residues. Germline CDR1 and CDR2: SGHRS and YFSETQ. Trimming removed 2 bases from V and 9 bases from J, with 9 bases in between. A 200 ng quantity of DNA, roughly 32,000 T cell genomes, went into the sorted-subset replicate PCRs. Data came from immunoSEQ multiplex PCR; TCRdb stores just in-frame clones and leaves some out. The sample carries about 2.3 million clones, over 85% recorded once. Input material: naive CD4+ T cells from PBMCs. The subset was: CD45RA+ positively selected. The clonotype originates from a man between 18 and 29 years old in good health. Some clones in this sample may be carry-over from other donors' samples. V usage is TRBV5-1 and J usage is TRBJ2-1; D ambiguous. In DNA, the CDR3 is TGCGCCAGCAGCTTTTGGGGTAGTGAGCAGTTCTTC. Protein product: CASSFWGSEQFF.